A single sample gave rise to the 17 T cell receptor beta chains below, sequenced in a study of persistence of HIV-infected CD4 T cells (dated by TCRdb to about 2020). Taken with the paper, the label for treatment or condition translates to: suppressive antiretroviral therapy. Lysates of CMV-infected fibroblasts were used at 8 to 10 ug/mL for cell stimulation. Nonresponding CD40L-negative CD69-negative CD45RO-high memory CD4+ T cells were sorted as memory populations depleted of antigen-responding cells. Antigens for these TCRs are unknown. The immunoSEQ hsTCRB assay version 4 in survey mode was used to sequence TCRbeta repertoires from genomic DNA. TCRdb limited this immuneACCESS table to in-frame rearrangements with V and J called. A share of clones is missing; checked studies link under half to unresolved V genes, and the rest is unexplained. The sample table shows approximately 31,000 clones, and roughly 87% are seen once. About 6.8% of the sample is in the top ten clones.

The material sequenced was CD4+ T cells sorted from PBMCs after approximately 19-hour stimulation, taken from a patient who received antiretroviral therapy. Taken with the paper, the label for cell subset or site translates to: CD40L-CD69- CD45RO-high memory CD4 T cells not responding to CMV lysate. The receptors come from an adult woman with HIV who was CMV-seropositive.

V usage is TRBV28 and J usage is TRBJ2-5; TRBD1 might be the D (5 bases). CDR1 and CDR2 (germline): MDHEN, SYDVKM. This CDR3 has 14 amino acids. V was cut by 5 bases and J by 4 bases, with 14 bases left in between. The CDR3 is CASSKSGLGETQYF. CDR3 sequence (DNA): TGTGCCAGCAGTAAATCAGGGTTGGGAGAGACCCAGTACTTC. Based on the CDR3 plus reference TRBV28 and TRBJ2-5, the full variable domain is DVKVTQSSRYLVKRTGEKVFLECVQDMDHENMFWYRQDPGLGLRLIYFSYDVKMKEKGDIPEGYSVSREKKERFSLILESASTNQTSMYLCASSKSGLGETQYFGPGTRLLVL.

The V and J genes are TRBV5-5 and TRBJ2-7; possibly TRBD1 for D (5 bases). The CDR3 totals 14 residues. The germline V and J ends were trimmed by 5 bases and 1 base, with 13 bases remaining between them. Germline assignment: CDR1 SGHKS and CDR2 YYEKEE (reference sequence). DNA of the CDR3: TGTGCCAGCAGTGACGACAGCCCATCCTACGAGCAGTACTTC. Its protein product is CASSDDSPSYEQYF.

This chain uses TRBV2 with TRBJ2-5, with TRBD1 as a possible D gene (6 bases). The CDR3 is 13 residues long. Germline CDR1 and CDR2: SNHLY and FYNNEI. The V end was cut by 7 bases, the J end by 1 base, with 10 bases between. The CDR3 DNA follows: TGTGCCAGCACCACAGGGATCCAAGAGACCCAGTACTTC. It is translated as CASTTGIQETQYF. The whole variable domain, remainder taken from reference TRBV2 and TRBJ2-5, is EPEVTQTPSHQVTQMGQEVILRCVPISNHLYFYWYRQILGQKVEFLVSFYNNEISEKSEIFDDQFSVERPDGSNFTLKIRSTKLEDSAMYFCASTTGIQETQYFGPGTRLLVL.

The rearrangement links TRBV2 to TRBJ1-2; no firm D call. Germline lookup yields CDR1 SNHLY and CDR2 FYNNEI. The CDR3 extends over 13 amino acids. V lost 7 bases, J lost 6 bases, and 15 bases lay in between. CDR3 region: CASKRVKAHGYTF. The DNA for the CDR3 is TGTGCCAGCAAGCGGGTCAAGGCCCATGGCTACACCTTC.

CDR3: CASKQGYEAYNEQFF. CDR3 bases: TGTGCCAGCAAGCAGGGTTACGAGGCCTACAATGAGCAGTTCTTC. This chain joins TRBV2 and TRBJ2-1, with D maybe TRBD1 (5 bases). The CDR3 extends over 15 amino acids. With 7 bases removed from V and 2 bases from J, the gap between germline ends came to 15 bases. Germline V CDR1 and CDR2: SNHLY, FYNNEI.

The gene calls are TRBV25-1 and TRBJ1-2; no firm D call. The CDR3 consists of 14 residues. CDR1 and CDR2 from the germline V gene are MGHDK and SYGVNS. The V end was cut by 4 bases, the J end by 6 bases, with 15 bases between. The CDR3 DNA follows: TGTGCCAGCAGTGGGGAGACGGAAATAAATGGCTACACCTTC. It encodes CASSGETEINGYTF.

The V and J genes are TRBV19 and TRBJ2-4; unclear D gene. Germline CDR1 and CDR2: LNHDA and SQIVND (reference sequence). The CDR3 loop spans 17 amino acids. Between the trimmed V and J ends, which lost 3 bases and 0 bases, there was a span of 15 bases. The CDR3 here is CASSIEDGQLAKNIQYF. The CDR3 DNA sequence: TGTGCCAGTAGTATTGAGGATGGGCAGCTAGCCAAAAACATTCAGTACTTC.

The J gene is TRBJ2-7, the V gene TRBV6-2 or TRBV6-3, with D maybe TRBD2 (6 bases). Germline values: CDR1 MNHEY, CDR2 SVGEGT. The CDR3 spans 15 residues. V lost 0 bases and J lost 3, with 12 bases in between. In DNA, the CDR3 is TGTGCCAGCAGTTACTCGAAAGCGGGTAACTACGAGCAGTACTTC. It encodes CASSYSKAGNYEQYF.

This rearrangement joins TRBV7-8 to TRBJ1-3; TRBD1 matches at 7 bases. This CDR3 spans 16 amino acids. V lost 5 bases and J lost 2; bases outside the gene matches: 9. CDR1 SGHVS and CDR2 FQNEAQ come from the germline V gene. The CDR3 coding sequence is TGTGCCAGCAGCCTGTACGGTACAGGGGCTGGAAACACCATATATTTT. This sequence encodes CASSLYGTGAGNTIYF.

The chain combines TRBV9 with TRBJ2-2; TRBD1 might be the D (6 bases). Looked up from germline, CDR1 is SGDLS and CDR2 is YYNGEE. The V end lost 3 bases, the J end lost 4 bases, and 16 bases lay between the germline ends. The length of the CDR3 is 16 residues. The CDR3 here is CASSAQGQLATGELFF. The DNA for the CDR3 is TGTGCCAGCAGCGCCCAAGGACAGCTAGCCACCGGGGAGCTGTTTTTT.

The rearrangement joins TRBV2 to TRBJ1-1; D perhaps matches TRBD1 (5 bases). CDR3 length: 14 amino acids. Trimming cost V 4 bases and J 1 base, with 10 bases left between them. Germline CDR1 reads SNHLY; CDR2 reads FYNNEI. The CDR3 DNA sequence: TGTGCCAGCAGTGGCTTGGGGGGGAACACTGAAGCTTTCTTT. It encodes CASSGLGGNTEAFF.

The chain is built from TRBV4-2 and TRBJ1-4; D is ambiguous. The CDR3 loop spans 15 amino acids. V was pared by 4 bases and J by 0 bases, with 9 bases between. Germline V gene data show CDR1 as LGHNA and CDR2 as YNFKEQ. The CDR3 is CASSRSGSTNEKLFF. The DNA for the CDR3 is TGTGCCAGCAGCCGGAGCGGGTCAACTAATGAAAAACTGTTTTTT.

This chain links TRBV18 with TRBJ1-6; no clear D. Germline V CDR1 and CDR2: KGHSH, LQKENI. V shed 2 bases and J shed 2 bases, with 4 bases lying between them. The CDR3 extends over 14 amino acids. For the CDR3, the DNA is TGTGCCAGCTCACCAAGCCCCTATAATTCACCCCTCCACTTT. It encodes CASSPSPYNSPLHF.

The sample holds a few counts of this clone. The chain combines TRBV9 with TRBJ2-4, with 9 bases lining up with TRBD1. The CDR3 runs to 17 residues. With V trimmed by 0 bases and J by 6 bases, 10 bases remained unmatched. Germline V gives CDR1 SGDLS, CDR2 YYNGEE. CDR3 residues: CASSVESTGGVRNIQYF. CDR3 bases: TGTGCCAGCAGCGTAGAAAGTACAGGGGGCGTAAGAAACATTCAGTACTTC.

The CDR3 region is CASSDMGLARYEQFF. The CDR3 region has the DNA TGCGCCAGCAGTGATATGGGGCTAGCGAGGTATGAGCAGTTCTTC. V gene TRBV10-2 combines with J gene TRBJ2-1, with D perhaps TRBD2 (6 bases). CDR1 is WSHSY and CDR2 is SAAADI in the germline V gene. Deletions cut 3 bases from V and 8 bases from J, with 17 bases between. CDR3 size: 15 residues.

This clone was seen a single time. This chain connects TRBV29-1 to TRBJ1-1; D unresolved. V lost 4 bases and J 0 bases, leaving 12 bases between the germline ends. The V gene's germline CDR1 is SQVTM and CDR2 ANQGSEA. CDR3 size: 14 residues. The CDR3 region is CSVVLHKLNTEAFF. The CDR3 region has the DNA TGCAGCGTTGTCCTACATAAATTGAACACTGAAGCTTTCTTT.

The chain combines TRBV19 with TRBJ1-2; the D gene is possibly TRBD1 (5 bases). The germline V gene has CDR1 LNHDA and CDR2 SQIVND (reference sequence). The CDR3 is made up of 13 amino acids. Trimming shortened V by 5 bases and J by 5 bases, and 12 bases separated the two germline ends. CDR3 region: CASSLQATYGYTF. CDR3 coding DNA: TGTGCCAGTAGTTTACAGGCGACTTATGGCTACACCTTC.